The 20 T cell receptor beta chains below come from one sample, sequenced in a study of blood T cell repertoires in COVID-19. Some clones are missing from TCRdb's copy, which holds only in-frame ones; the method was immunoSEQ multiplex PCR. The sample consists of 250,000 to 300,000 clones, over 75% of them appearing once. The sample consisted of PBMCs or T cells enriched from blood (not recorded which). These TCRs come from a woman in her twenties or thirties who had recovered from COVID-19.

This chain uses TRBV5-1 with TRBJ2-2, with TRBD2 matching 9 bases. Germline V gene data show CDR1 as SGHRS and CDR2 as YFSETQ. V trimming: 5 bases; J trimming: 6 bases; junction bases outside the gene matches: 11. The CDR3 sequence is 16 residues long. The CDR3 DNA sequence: TGCGCCAGCAGTTCCCGGACTAGCGAGGTACCCGGGGAGCTGTTTTTT. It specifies CASSSRTSEVPGELFF.

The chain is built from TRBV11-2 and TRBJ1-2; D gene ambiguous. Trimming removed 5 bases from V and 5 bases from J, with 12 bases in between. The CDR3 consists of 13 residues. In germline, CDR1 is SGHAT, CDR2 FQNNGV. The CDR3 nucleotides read TGTGCCAGCAGCCCCGGACGGGGATATGGCTACACCTTC. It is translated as CASSPGRGYGYTF.

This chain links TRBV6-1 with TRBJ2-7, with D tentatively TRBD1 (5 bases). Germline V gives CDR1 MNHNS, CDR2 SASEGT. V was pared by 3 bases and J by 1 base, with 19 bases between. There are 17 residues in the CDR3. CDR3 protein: CASSEGQLKTHSYEQYF. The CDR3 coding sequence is TGTGCCAGCAGTGAGGGGCAGCTCAAAACTCATTCCTACGAGCAGTACTTC.

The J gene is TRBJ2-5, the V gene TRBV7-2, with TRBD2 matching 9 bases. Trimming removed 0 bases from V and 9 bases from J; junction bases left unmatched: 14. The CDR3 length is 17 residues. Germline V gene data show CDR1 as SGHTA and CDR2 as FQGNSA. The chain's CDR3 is CASSLAIGSGGRGAQYF. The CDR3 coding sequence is TGTGCCAGCAGCTTAGCCATTGGTAGCGGGGGCCGCGGGGCCCAGTACTTC.

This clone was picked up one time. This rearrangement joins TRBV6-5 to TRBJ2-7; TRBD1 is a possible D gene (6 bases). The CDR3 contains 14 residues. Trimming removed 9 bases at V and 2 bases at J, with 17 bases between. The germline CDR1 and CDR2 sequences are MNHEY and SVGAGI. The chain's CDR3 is CASKATGGTYEQYF. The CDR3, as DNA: TGTGCCAGTAAAGCGACAGGCGGAACCTACGAGCAGTACTTC.

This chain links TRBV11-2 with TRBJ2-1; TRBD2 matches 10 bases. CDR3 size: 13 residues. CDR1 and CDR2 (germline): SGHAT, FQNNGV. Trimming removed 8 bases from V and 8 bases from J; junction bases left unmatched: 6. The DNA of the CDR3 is TGTGCCAGCCGGCTAGCGGGAGTCGATGAGCAGTTCTTC. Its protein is CASRLAGVDEQFF.

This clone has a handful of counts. The CDR3 loop reads CASSLNSGELFF. As DNA, the CDR3 is TGTGCCAGCAGCTTAAACTCGGGGGAGCTGTTTTTT. The chain combines TRBV7-9 with TRBJ2-2; no definite D call. V lost 2 bases, J lost 8 bases, and 6 bases lay in between. The CDR3 has 12 amino acids. CDR1 is SEHNR and CDR2 is FQNEAQ in the germline V gene (reference sequence).

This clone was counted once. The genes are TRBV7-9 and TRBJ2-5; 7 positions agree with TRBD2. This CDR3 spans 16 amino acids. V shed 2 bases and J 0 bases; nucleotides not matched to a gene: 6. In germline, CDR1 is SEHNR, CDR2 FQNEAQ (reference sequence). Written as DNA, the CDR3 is TGTGCCAGCAGCTTATTCGGGCGGGGGTACCAAGAGACCCAGTACTTC. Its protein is CASSLFGRGYQETQYF.

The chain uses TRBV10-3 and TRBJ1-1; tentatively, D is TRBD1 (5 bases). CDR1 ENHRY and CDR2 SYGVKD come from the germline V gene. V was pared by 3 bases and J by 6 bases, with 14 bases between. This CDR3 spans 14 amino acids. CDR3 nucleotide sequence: TGTGCCATCAGTGATTCCCAGGGCCGCGCTGAAGCTTTCTTT. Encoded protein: CAISDSQGRAEAFF.

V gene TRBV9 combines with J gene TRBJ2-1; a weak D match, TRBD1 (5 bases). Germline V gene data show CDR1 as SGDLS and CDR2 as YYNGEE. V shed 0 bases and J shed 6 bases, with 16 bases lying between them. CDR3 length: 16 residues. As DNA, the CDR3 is TGTGCCAGCAGCGTAGAGGGGCTAAGAGCCGCCAATGAGCAGTTCTTC. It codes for CASSVEGLRAANEQFF.

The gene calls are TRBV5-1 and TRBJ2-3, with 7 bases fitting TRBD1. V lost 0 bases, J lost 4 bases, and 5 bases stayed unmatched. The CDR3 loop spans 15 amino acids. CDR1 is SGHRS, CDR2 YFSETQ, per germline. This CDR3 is CASSLDVGGSDTQYF. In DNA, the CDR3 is TGCGCCAGCAGCTTGGACGTAGGGGGCTCAGATACGCAGTATTTT.

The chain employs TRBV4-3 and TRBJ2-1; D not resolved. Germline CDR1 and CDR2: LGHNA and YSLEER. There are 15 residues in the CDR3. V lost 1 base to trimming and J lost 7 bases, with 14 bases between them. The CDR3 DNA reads TGCGCCAGCAGCCAAGGAGTAGCAGCGTCTAATGAGCAGTTCTTC. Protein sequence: CASSQGVAASNEQFF.

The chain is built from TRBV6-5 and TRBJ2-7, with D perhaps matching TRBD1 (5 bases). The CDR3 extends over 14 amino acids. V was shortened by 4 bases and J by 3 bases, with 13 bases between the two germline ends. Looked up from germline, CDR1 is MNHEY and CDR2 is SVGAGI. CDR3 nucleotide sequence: TGTGCCAGCAGTTCGACAGCCCTCCTCTACGAGCAGTACTTC. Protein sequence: CASSSTALLYEQYF.

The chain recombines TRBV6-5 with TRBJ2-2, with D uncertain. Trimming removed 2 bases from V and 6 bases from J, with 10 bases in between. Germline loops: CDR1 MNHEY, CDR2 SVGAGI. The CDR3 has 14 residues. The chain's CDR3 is CASSYRFGPGELFF. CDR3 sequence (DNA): TGTGCCAGCAGTTACCGTTTCGGTCCCGGGGAGCTGTTTTTT.

The CDR3 DNA reads as TGTGCCAGCTCACCATTGGGACAGGGGGCTTCAGGGGAGCAGTACTTC. Translation gives CASSPLGQGASGEQYF. The V gene is TRBV18, the J gene TRBJ2-7; TRBD1 matches 12 bases. The germline CDR1 and CDR2 sequences are KGHSH and LQKENI. V shed 2 bases, J shed 7 bases, and the junction held 9 bases outside the gene matches. The CDR3 contains 16 residues. Based on the CDR3 plus reference TRBV18 and TRBJ2-7, the full variable domain is NAGVMQNPRHLVRRRGQEARLRCSPMKGHSHVYWYRQLPEEGLKFMVYLQKENIIDESGMPKERFSAEFPKEGPSILRIQQVVRGDSAAYFCASSPLGQGASGEQYFGPGTRLTVT.

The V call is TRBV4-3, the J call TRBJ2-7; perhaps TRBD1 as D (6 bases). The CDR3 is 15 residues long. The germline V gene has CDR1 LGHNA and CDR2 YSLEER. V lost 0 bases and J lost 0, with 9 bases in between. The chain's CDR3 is CASSQEQGGSYEQYF. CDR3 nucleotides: TGCGCCAGCAGCCAAGAACAGGGCGGCTCCTACGAGCAGTACTTC.

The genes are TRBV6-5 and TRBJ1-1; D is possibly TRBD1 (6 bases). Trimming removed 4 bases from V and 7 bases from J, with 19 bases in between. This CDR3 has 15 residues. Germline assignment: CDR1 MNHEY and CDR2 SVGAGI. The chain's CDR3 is CASSSLDSPPGEAFF. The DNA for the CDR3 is TGTGCCAGCAGTTCCCTGGACAGCCCTCCGGGTGAAGCTTTCTTT.

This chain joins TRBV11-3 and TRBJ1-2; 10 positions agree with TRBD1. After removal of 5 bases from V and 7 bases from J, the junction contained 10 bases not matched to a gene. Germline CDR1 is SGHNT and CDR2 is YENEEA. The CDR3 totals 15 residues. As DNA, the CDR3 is TGTGCCAGCAGCCCCCGCGGGGACAGGGGAGTTGGCTACACCTTC. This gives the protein CASSPRGDRGVGYTF.

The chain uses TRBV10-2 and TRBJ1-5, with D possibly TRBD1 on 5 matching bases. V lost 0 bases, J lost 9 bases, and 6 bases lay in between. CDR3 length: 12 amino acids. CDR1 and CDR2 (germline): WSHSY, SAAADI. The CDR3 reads CASSESGGPQHF. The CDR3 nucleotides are TGCGCCAGCAGTGAGTCCGGGGGGCCCCAGCATTTT.

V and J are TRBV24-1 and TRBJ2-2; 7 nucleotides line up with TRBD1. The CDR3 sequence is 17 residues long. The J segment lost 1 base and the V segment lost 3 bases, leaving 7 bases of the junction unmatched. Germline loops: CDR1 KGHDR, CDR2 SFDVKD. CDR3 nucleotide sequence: TGTGCCACCAGTGATATCGCCGGGACAGAGAACACCGGGGAGCTGTTTTTT. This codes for CATSDIAGTENTGELFF.